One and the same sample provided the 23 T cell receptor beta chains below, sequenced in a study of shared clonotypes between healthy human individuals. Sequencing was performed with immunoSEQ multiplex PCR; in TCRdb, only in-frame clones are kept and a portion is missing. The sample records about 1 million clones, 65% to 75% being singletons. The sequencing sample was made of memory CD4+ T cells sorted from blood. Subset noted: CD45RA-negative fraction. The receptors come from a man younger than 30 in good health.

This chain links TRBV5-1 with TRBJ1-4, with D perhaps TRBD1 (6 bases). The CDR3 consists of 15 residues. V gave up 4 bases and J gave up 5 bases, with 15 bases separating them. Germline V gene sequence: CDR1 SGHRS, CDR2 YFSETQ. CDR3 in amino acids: CASSPGQSFNEKLFF. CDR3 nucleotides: TGCGCCAGCAGCCCTGGACAGTCTTTCAATGAAAAACTGTTTTTT.

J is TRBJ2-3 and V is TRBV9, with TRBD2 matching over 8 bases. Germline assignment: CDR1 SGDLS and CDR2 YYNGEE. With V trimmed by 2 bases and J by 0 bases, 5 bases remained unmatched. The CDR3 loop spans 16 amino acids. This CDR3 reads CASSVSGSLSTDTQYF. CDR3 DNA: TGTGCCAGCAGCGTGAGCGGGAGTCTGAGCACAGATACGCAGTATTTT.

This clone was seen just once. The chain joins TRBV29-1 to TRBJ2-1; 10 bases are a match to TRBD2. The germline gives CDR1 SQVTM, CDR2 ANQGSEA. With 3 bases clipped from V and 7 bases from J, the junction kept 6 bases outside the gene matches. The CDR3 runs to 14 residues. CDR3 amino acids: CSVDLAGVGNEQFF. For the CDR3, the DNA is TGCAGCGTTGATCTAGCGGGAGTCGGTAATGAGCAGTTCTTC.

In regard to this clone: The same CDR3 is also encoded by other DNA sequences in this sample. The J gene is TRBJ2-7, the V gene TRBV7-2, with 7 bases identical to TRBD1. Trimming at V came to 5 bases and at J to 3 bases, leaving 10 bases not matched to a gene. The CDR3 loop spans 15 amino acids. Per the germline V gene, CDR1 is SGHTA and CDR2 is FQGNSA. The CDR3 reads CASSLGWDRGYEQYF. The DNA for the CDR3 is TGTGCCAGCAGCCTCGGATGGGACAGAGGCTACGAGCAGTACTTC.

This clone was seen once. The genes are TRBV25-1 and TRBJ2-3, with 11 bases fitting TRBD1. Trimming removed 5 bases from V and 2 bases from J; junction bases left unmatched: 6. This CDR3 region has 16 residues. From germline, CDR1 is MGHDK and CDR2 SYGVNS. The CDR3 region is CASSNSDRGPTDTQYF. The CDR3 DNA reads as TGTGCCAGCAGTAATTCGGACAGGGGGCCCACAGATACGCAGTATTTT.

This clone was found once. CDR3 DNA sequence: TGTGCCAGCAGCTTCGACGACAGGGTTGAGTACTTC. It codes for CASSFDDRVEYF. This chain links TRBV7-2 with TRBJ2-4, with 7 nucleotides matching TRBD1. The V gene's germline CDR1 is SGHTA and CDR2 FQGNSA. J was trimmed by 14 bases and V by 3 bases; bases with no gene match: 7. CDR3 length equals 12 residues.

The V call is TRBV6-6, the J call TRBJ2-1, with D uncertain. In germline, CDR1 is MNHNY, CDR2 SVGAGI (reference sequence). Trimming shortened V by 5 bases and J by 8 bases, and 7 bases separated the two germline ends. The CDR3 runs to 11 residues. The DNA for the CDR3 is TGTGCCAGCAGTGCCCAATATGAGCAGTTCTTC. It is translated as CASSAQYEQFF.

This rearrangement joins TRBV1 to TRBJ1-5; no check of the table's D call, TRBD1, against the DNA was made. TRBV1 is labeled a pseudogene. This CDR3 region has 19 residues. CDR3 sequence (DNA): TGCACCAGCAGCCTTCCGTCCCGGGACAGGGGGCAGAGGAATCAGCCCCAGCATTTT. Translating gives CTSSLPSRDRGQRNQPQHF.

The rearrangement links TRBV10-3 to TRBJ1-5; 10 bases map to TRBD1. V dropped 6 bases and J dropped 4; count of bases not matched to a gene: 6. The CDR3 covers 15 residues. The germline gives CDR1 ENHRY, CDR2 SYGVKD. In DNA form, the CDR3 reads TGTGCCATCAGCCCGGGACAGGGGTTTAATCAGCCCCAGCATTTT. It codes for CAISPGQGFNQPQHF.

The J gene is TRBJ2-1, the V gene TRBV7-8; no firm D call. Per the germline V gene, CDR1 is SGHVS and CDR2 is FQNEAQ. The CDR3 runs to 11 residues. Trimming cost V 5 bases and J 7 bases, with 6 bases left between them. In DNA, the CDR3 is TGTGCCAGCAGCCCCAGAAATGAGCAGTTCTTC. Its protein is CASSPRNEQFF.

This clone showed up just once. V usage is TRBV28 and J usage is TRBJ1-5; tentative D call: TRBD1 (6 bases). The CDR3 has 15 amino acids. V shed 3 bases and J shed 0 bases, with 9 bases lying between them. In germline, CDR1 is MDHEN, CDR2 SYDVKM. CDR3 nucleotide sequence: TGTGCCAGCAGTTTTGGACAGTATAGCAATCAGCCCCAGCATTTT. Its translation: CASSFGQYSNQPQHF.

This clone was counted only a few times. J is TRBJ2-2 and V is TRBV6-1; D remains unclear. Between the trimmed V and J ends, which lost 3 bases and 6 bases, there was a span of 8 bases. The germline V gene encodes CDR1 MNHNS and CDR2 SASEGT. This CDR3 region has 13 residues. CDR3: CASSDFRAGELFF. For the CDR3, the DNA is TGTGCCAGCAGTGACTTCCGTGCCGGGGAGCTGTTTTTT.

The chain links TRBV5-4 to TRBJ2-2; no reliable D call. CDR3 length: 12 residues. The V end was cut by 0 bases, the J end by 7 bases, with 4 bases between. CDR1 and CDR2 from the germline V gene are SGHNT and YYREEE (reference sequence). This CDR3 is CASSLVLGELFF. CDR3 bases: TGTGCCAGCAGCTTGGTCCTCGGGGAGCTGTTTTTT.

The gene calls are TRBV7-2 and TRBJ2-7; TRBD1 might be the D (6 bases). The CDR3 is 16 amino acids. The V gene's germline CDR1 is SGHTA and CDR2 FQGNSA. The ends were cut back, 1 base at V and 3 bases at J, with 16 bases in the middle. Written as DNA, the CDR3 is TGTGCCAGCAGCTTAGATACAGGGACGTTTGACTACGAGCAGTACTTC. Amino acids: CASSLDTGTFDYEQYF.

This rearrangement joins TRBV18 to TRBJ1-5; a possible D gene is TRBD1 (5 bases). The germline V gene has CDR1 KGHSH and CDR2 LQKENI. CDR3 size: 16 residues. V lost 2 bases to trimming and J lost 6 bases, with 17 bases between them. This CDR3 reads CASSPGSAGYSQPQHF. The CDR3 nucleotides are TGTGCCAGCTCACCAGGCAGCGCAGGGTATAGTCAGCCCCAGCATTTT.

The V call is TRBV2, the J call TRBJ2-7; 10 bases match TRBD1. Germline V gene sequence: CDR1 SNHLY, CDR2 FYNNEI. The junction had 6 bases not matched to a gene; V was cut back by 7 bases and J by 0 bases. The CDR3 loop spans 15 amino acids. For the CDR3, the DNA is TGTGCCAGCAACGGACAGGGGGGGAGCTCCTACGAGCAGTACTTC. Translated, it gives CASNGQGGSSYEQYF.

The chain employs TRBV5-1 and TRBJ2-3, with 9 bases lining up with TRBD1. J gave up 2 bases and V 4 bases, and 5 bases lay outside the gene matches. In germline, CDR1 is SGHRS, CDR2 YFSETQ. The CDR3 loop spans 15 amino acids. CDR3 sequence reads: CASSKGQGDTDTQYF. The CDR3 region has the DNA TGCGCCAGCAGCAAGGGACAGGGAGACACAGATACGCAGTATTTT.

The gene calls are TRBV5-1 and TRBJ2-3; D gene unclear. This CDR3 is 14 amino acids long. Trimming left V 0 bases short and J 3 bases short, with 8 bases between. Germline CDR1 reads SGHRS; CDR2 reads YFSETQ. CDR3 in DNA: TGCGCCAGCAGCTTGGGAATAGAAACAGATACGCAGTATTTT. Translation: CASSLGIETDTQYF.

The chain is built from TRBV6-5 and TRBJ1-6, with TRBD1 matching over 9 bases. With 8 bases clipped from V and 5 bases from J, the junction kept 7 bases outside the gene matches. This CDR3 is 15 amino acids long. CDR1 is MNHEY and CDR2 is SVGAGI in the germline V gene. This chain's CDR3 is CASRPGDRDNSPLHF. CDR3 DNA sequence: TGTGCCAGCCGGCCGGGGGACAGGGATAATTCACCCCTCCACTTT.

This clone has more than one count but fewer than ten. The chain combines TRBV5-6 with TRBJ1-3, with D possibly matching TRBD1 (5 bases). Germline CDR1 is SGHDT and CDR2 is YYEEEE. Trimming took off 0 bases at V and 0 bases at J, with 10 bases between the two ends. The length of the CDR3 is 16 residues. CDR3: CASSLAGRGSGNTIYF. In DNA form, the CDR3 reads TGTGCCAGCAGCTTGGCCGGGAGGGGCTCTGGAAACACCATATATTTT. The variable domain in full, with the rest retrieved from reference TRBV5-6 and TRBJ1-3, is DAGVTQSPTHLIKTRGQQVTLRCSPKSGHDTVSWYQQALGQGPQFIFQYYEEEERQRGNFPDRFSGHQFPNYSSELNVNALLLGDSALYLCASSLAGRGSGNTIYFGEGSWLTVV.

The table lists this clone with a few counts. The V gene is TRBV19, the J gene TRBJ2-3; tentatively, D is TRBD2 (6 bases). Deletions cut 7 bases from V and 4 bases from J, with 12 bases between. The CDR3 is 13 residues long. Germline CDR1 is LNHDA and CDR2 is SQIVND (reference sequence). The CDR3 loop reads CASTGTSADTQYF. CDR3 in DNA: TGTGCCAGTACCGGGACTTCCGCAGATACGCAGTATTTT.

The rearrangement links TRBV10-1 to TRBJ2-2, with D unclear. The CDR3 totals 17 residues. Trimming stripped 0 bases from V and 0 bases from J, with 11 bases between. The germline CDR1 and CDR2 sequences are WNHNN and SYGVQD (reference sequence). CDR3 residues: CASSESYGVTNTGELFF. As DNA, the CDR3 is TGCGCCAGCAGTGAGTCGTACGGCGTTACGAACACCGGGGAGCTGTTTTTT.

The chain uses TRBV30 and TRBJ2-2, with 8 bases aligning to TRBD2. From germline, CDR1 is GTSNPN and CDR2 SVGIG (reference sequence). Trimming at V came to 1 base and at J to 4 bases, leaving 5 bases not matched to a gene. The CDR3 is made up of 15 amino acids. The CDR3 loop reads CAWSGVAGRTGELFF. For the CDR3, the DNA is TGTGCCTGGAGTGGGGTAGCGGGGCGCACCGGGGAGCTGTTTTTT.